These T cell receptor beta chains were read from a single sample in a study of vaccination effects on CD4 cells after COVID-19. These receptors have no known antigen. The table came from immunoSEQ multiplex PCR; TCRdb's copy has only in-frame clones and leaves some out. Among some 36,000 clones listed, 65% to 70% were seen once. This sample comprised CD4+ T cells from PBMCs cultured without peptide, obtained before COVID-19 vaccination. The receptors come from a human donor who received a COVID-19 vaccine. CDR3s include the opening cysteine and the closing phenylalanine or tryptophan. The D gene is left open where the match is weak. Clone size is not always given. Where it is, it says once, few, many or a class for expanded clones.

d_call cdr3_length clone_size j_call v_call cdr3_aa cdr3_nt
TRBD2 15 - TRBJ2-5 TRBV5-4 CASSHPTSGQETQYF TGTGCCAGCAGCCACCCGACTAGCGGCCAAGAGACCCAGTACTTC
- 16 - TRBJ1-3 TRBV10-3 CAISEPVSLSGNTIYF TGTGCCATCAGTGAGCCAGTCAGCCTCTCTGGAAACACCATATATTTT
TRBD2 15 once TRBJ2-7 TRBV11-2 CASSFGRASSYEQYF TGTGCCAGCAGCTTCGGGAGGGCGAGCTCCTACGAGCAGTACTTC
- 16 - TRBJ2-2 TRBV14 CASSQPGRSFGGELFF TGTGCCAGCAGCCAACCGGGACGTTCTTTTGGCGGGGAGCTGTTTTTT
TRBD1 14 - TRBJ1-5 TRBV5-5 CASSTGVMDQPQHF TGTGCCAGCAGTACAGGGGTGATGGATCAGCCCCAGCATTTT
- 14 - TRBJ1-4 TRBV5-4 CASSLQGSYEKLFF TGTGCCAGCAGCTTGCAGGGAAGTTATGAAAAACTGTTTTTT
TRBD2 16 - TRBJ2-2 TRBV9 CASSTTSGSLTGELFF TGTGCCAGCAGCACGACTAGCGGGAGTCTCACCGGGGAGCTGTTTTTT
TRBD2 17 few TRBJ2-3 TRBV5-8 CASSLTVIGGGTDTQYF TGTGCCAGCAGCTTGACGGTTATCGGGGGGGGCACAGATACGCAGTATTTT
- 16 - TRBJ2-3 TRBV2 CASSASLAGATDTQYF TGTGCCAGCAGTGCATCTTTGGCGGGGGCCACAGATACGCAGTATTTT
TRBD1 14 - TRBJ2-7 TRBV6-5 CASSSGTGGSEQYF TGTGCCAGCAGTTCCGGGACAGGGGGCTCCGAGCAGTACTTC
- 14 - TRBJ2-6 TRBV5-1 CASSEDSGANVLTF TGCGCCAGCAGCGAGGACTCTGGGGCCAACGTCCTGACTTTC
TRBD2 16 few TRBJ2-1 TRBV10-2 CASSNPGTSLWGEQFF TGCGCCAGCAGTAATCCCGGGACTAGCCTATGGGGTGAGCAGTTCTTC
- 16 few TRBJ1-3 TRBV6-1 CASSVVAGVLGNTIYF TGTGCCAGCAGTGTGGTCGCGGGGGTTTTAGGAAACACCATATATTTT
TRBD1 18 - TRBJ2-1 TRBV11-3 CASSLDQGGTGPYNEQFF TGTGCCAGCAGCTTAGATCAGGGCGGGACAGGGCCGTACAATGAGCAGTTCTTC
- 16 - TRBJ1-1 TRBV5-4 CASSLGRGTMNTEAFF TGTGCCAGCAGCTTGGGTCGCGGGACCATGAACACTGAAGCTTTCTTT
TRBD1 15 - TRBJ1-4 TRBV5-5 CASSLLGQGAEKLFF TGTGCCAGCAGCTTGTTAGGACAGGGGGCCGAAAAACTGTTTTTT
- 14 - TRBJ1-5 TRBV4-1 CASSQGTPPRAQHF TGCGCCAGCAGCCAAGGGACTCCTCCAAGAGCCCAGCATTTT
- 17 - TRBJ1-2 TRBV5-1 CASSLGDGSLHNYGYTF TGCGCCAGCAGCTTGGGGGACGGAAGCCTTCATAACTATGGCTACACCTTC
TRBD2 16 - TRBJ2-1 TRBV5-5 CASSKGLAGGEDEQFF TGTGCCAGCAGCAAGGGACTAGCGGGAGGAGAGGATGAGCAGTTCTTC
- 16 - TRBJ2-3 TRBV3-1/TRBV3-2 CASSPLIGGATDTQYF TGTGCCAGCAGCCCACTCATAGGGGGGGCCACGGATACGCAGTATTTT
TRBD1 15 - TRBJ1-2 TRBV6-1 CASSEGTGALYGYTF TGTGCCAGCAGTGAAGGGACAGGGGCCCTCTATGGCTACACCTTC
- 12 - TRBJ1-2 TRBV3-1/TRBV3-2 CASSQDSYGYTF TGTGCCAGCAGCCAAGATAGCTATGGCTACACCTTC
- 12 once TRBJ2-7 TRBV4-1 CASSQDRREQYF TGCGCCAGCAGCCAAGACAGGCGTGAGCAGTACTTC
- 17 - TRBJ2-6 TRBV18 CASSPPPGVSGANVLTF TGTGCCAGCTCACCTCCGCCAGGGGTTTCCGGGGCCAACGTCCTGACTTTC
- 15 - TRBJ2-7 TRBV24-1 CATSDGDPGAYEQYF TGTGCCACCAGTGATGGGGACCCAGGCGCCTACGAGCAGTACTTC
- 15 - TRBJ2-3 TRBV13 CASSSGRPSTDTQYF TGTGCCAGCAGCTCGGGGCGCCCGAGCACAGATACGCAGTATTTT
- 15 - TRBJ2-1 TRBV5-5 CASSLGPLLDYEQFF TGTGCCAGCAGCTTGGGGCCCCTACTAGATTATGAGCAGTTCTTC
- 16 - TRBJ1-3 TRBV11-2 CASSLVGRGFGNTIYF TGTGCCAGCAGCTTAGTTGGCAGAGGGTTTGGAAACACCATATATTTT
- 11 - TRBJ1-1 TRBV2 CASARETEAFF TGTGCCAGTGCCAGGGAGACTGAAGCTTTCTTT
- 13 - TRBJ2-3 TRBV4-2 CASGGPSTDTQYF TGTGCCAGCGGGGGGCCAAGCACAGATACGCAGTATTTT
- 13 few TRBJ2-4 TRBV10-2 CASSGRGLGIQYF TGCGCCAGCAGTGGCAGGGGCCTTGGCATTCAGTACTTC
- 14 - TRBJ2-7 TRBV6-2/TRBV6-3 CASSYFGRGREQYF TGTGCCAGCAGTTACTTCGGCAGGGGTCGCGAGCAGTACTTC
- 14 - TRBJ1-3 TRBV5-5 CASGTGQMRNTIYF TGTGCCAGCGGCACGGGGCAGATGAGAAACACCATATATTTT
TRBD1 16 - TRBJ1-1 TRBV19 CASSMLSGGVYTEAFF TGTGCCAGTAGTATGCTTTCAGGGGGCGTTTACACTGAAGCTTTCTTT
- 13 - TRBJ2-2 TRBV7-9 CASSLDGPGELFF TGTGCCAGCAGCTTAGACGGTCCCGGGGAGCTGTTTTTT
TRBD2 16 - TRBJ2-5 TRBV7-2 CASSSTSGGKSETQYF TGTGCCAGCAGCTCTACTAGCGGGGGAAAATCGGAGACCCAGTACTTC
TRBD1 17 few TRBJ2-2 TRBV25-1 CASRETGSKGFTGELFF TGTGCCAGCAGAGAGACAGGGTCGAAAGGTTTCACCGGGGAGCTGTTTTTT
- 14 few TRBJ1-3 TRBV2 CASRSGSSGNTIYF TGTGCCAGCAGGTCAGGCAGCTCTGGAAACACCATATATTTT
TRBD2 15 - TRBJ2-7 TRBV4-1 CASSQGGGRSYEQYF TGCGCCAGCAGCCAAGGCGGGGGGCGGTCCTACGAGCAGTACTTC
- 14 few TRBJ2-3 TRBV5-6 CASSPPALTDTQYF TGTGCCAGCAGCCCACCCGCCTTAACAGATACGCAGTATTTT
- 13 few TRBJ1-1 TRBV5-1 CASTLNVNTEAFF TGCGCCAGCACCCTTAACGTAAACACTGAAGCTTTCTTT
TRBD2 15 - TRBJ2-1 TRBV4-1 CASSHGLAGAGEQFF TGCGCCAGCAGCCACGGCCTAGCGGGAGCGGGTGAGCAGTTCTTC